Below, 2 T cell receptor beta chains from the same sample are listed, as sequenced in a study of glioma-infiltrating T cells after dendritic cell vaccination. Time point indicated: after dendritic cell vaccination, including at tumor progression/relapse. Only in-frame clones appear in the TCRdb table, and some are missing; sequencing was by immunoSEQ multiplex PCR. Of about 76,000 clones listed, roughly 91% were seen once; the top ten hold approximately 2.2%. Sequenced material: blood, taken after dendritic cell vaccination. These receptors originate from a human donor with glioblastoma.

The rearrangement links TRBV5-1 to TRBJ2-7; TRBD2 matches at 11 bases. Germline lookup yields CDR1 SGHRS and CDR2 YFSETQ. Trimming took 2 bases from V and 5 from J; bases not matched to a gene: 6. This CDR3 has 15 amino acids. This chain's CDR3 is CASSLTPSGGNEQYF. In DNA form, the CDR3 reads TGCGCCAGCAGCTTAACACCTAGCGGGGGGAACGAGCAGTACTTC.

This chain joins TRBV9 and TRBJ2-3; 8 bases are shared with TRBD2. The CDR3 totals 16 residues. Germline lookup yields CDR1 SGDLS and CDR2 YYNGEE. V was clipped by 0 bases and J by 7 bases; unmatched bases: 10. The DNA of the CDR3 is TGTGCCAGCAGCGTAGGGTCGGGACTAGAATCGAATACGCAGTATTTT. Protein product: CASSVGSGLESNTQYF.